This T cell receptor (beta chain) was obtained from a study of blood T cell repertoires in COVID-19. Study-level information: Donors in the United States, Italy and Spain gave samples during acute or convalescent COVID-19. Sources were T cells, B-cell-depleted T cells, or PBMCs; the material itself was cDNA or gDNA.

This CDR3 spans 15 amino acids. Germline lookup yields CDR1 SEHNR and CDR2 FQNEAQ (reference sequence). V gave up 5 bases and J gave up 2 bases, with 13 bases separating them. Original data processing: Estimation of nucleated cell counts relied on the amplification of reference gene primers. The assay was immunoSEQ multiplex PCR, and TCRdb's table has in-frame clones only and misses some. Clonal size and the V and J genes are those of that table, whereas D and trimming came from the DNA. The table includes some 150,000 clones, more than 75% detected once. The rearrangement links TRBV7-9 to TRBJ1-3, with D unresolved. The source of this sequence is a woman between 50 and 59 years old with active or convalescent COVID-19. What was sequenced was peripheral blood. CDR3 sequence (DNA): TGTGCCAGCAGCGCAACAGTAGTCGCTGGAAACACCATATATTTT. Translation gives CASSATVVAGNTIYF.